Below, 19 T cell receptor beta chains from the same sample are listed, as sequenced in a study of naive and memory T cell subsets. Notes on the study in general: Possibly reflecting memory cells re-expressing CD45RA, a few larger clonotypes occurred in naive repertoires, especially CD8.

Their recognized antigens are unknown. The beta constant-region primer was an equimolar mix of two oligonucleotides covering TRBC1 and TRBC2. The ligated cDNA underwent four PCR rounds using SP2 and nested alpha and beta constant-region primers. Using its own MiXCR run on the UMI-ligation and nested PCR reads, TCRdb lists one record per CDR3 protein. In the table there are tens of thousands of distinct CDR3 sequences, about 11% of which are singletons. What was sequenced was naive CD4+ T cells from blood. Receptor source: a human donor in good health.

The DNA of the CDR3 is TGCAGTGGACGGGGTGGGAGCAATCAGCCCCAGCATTTT. Its translation is CSGRGGSNQPQHF. The chain links TRBV20-1 to TRBJ1-5; D is ambiguous. The CDR3 contains 13 residues. Trimming pared 7 bases from V and 1 base from J, leaving 11 bases between. Germline V CDR1 and CDR2: DFQATT, SNEGSKA (reference sequence).

This clonotype was counted ten times or more. The CDR3 sequence: CASSQDPAGGTDTQYF. The CDR3 DNA reads as TGCGCCAGCAGCCAAGATCCAGCGGGAGGGACAGATACGCAGTATTTT. The chain couples TRBV4-3 to TRBJ2-3; 10 bases match TRBD2. This CDR3 comprises 16 residues. V gave up 0 bases and J gave up 3 bases; unmatched junction bases: 3. From germline, CDR1 is LGHNA and CDR2 YSLEER.

This clonotype was recorded a few times. This sequence joins TRBV11-3 and TRBJ1-6; possible D gene TRBD1, 6 bases. V was shortened by 7 bases and J by 7 bases, with 8 bases between the two germline ends. Germline-derived CDR1 and CDR2 are SGHNT and YENEEA. This CDR3 is 12 amino acids long. The CDR3 spells CASKDRNSPLHF. The CDR3, as DNA: TGTGCCAGCAAGGACAGAAATTCACCCCTCCACTTT. The complete variable domain, with remaining parts taken from reference TRBV11-3 and TRBJ1-6, reads EAGVVQSPRYKIIEKKQPVAFWCNPISGHNTLYWYLQNLGQGPELLIRYENEEAVDDSQLPKDRFSAERLKGVDSTLKIQPAELGDSAVYLCASKDRNSPLHFGNGTRLTVT.

This clonotype was seen ten or more times. The V and J genes are TRBV20-1 and TRBJ2-1; 9 bases align to TRBD1. CDR1 and CDR2 from the germline V gene are DFQATT and SNEGSKA (reference sequence). The CDR3 totals 14 residues. The junction had 11 bases not matched to a gene; V was cut back by 4 bases and J by 10 bases. In nucleotides, the CDR3 is TGCAGTGCTAACCGGGACAGGGCCTCCAGGGAGCAGTTCTTC. Translated: CSANRDRASREQFF.

This clonotype was recorded at least ten times. The V call is TRBV3-1, the J call TRBJ2-7, with 7 bases fitting TRBD2. Germline V gene data show CDR1 as LGHDT and CDR2 as YNNKEL (reference sequence). The V gene end was trimmed by 1 base and the J gene end by 2 bases; junction bases not matched to a gene: 8. The CDR3 has 16 residues. In DNA form, the CDR3 reads TGTGCCAGCAGCCAAGGGGGTAGCGGGTCCCCCTACGAGCAGTACTTC. Translating gives CASSQGGSGSPYEQYF.

This sequence joins TRBV25-1 and TRBJ1-2, with TRBD1 identical over 7 bases. The CDR3 has 14 amino acids. Trimming at V came to 4 bases and at J to 6 bases, leaving 8 bases not matched to a gene. Per germline, CDR1 MGHDK and CDR2 SYGVNS. For the CDR3, the DNA is TGTGCCAGCAGTGGGGTAGACAGGGTAAATGGCTACACCTTC. This gives the protein CASSGVDRVNGYTF.

This clonotype was picked up many times. The chain combines TRBV6-5 with TRBJ2-1; TRBD1 aligns across 9 bases. The germline V gene encodes CDR1 MNHEY and CDR2 SVGAGI. The trim removed 5 bases at V and 7 bases at J, leaving 9 bases unmatched. The CDR3 is made up of 15 amino acids. DNA of the CDR3: TGTGCCAGCAGTCCCTTAACAGGGGGCAAGAATGAGCAGTTCTTC. Its translation is CASSPLTGGKNEQFF.

This clonotype showed up many times. This chain uses TRBV28 with TRBJ2-2; D unresolved. The CDR3 extends over 15 amino acids. Germline V gene data show CDR1 as MDHEN and CDR2 as SYDVKM. The V gene lost 1 base and the J gene lost 1 base, with 7 bases spanning the gap. The chain's CDR3 is CASSLYLQNTGELFF. The CDR3 DNA sequence: TGTGCCAGCAGTTTATATCTACAGAACACCGGGGAGCTGTTTTTT.

J is TRBJ1-5 and V is TRBV6-6, with 8 bases that match TRBD1. With 2 bases clipped from V and 4 bases from J, the junction kept 4 bases outside the gene matches. The CDR3 spans 15 residues. Germline values: CDR1 MNHNY, CDR2 SVGAGI (reference sequence). CDR3: CASSYQGARNQPQHF. CDR3 nucleotide sequence: TGTGCCAGCAGTTACCAGGGGGCTCGAAATCAGCCCCAGCATTTT.

This clonotype showed up just a few times. The V call is TRBV15, the J call TRBJ2-3, with D possibly TRBD2 on 6 matching bases. V lost 1 base and J lost 5, with 16 bases in between. The CDR3 length is 16 residues. Germline V gene data show CDR1 as LNHNV and CDR2 as YYDKDF (reference sequence). As DNA, the CDR3 is TGTGCCACCAGCAGAGGGAGGACTACCGAGGGAGATACGCAGTATTTT. Translated, it gives CATSRGRTTEGDTQYF.

This clonotype was recorded many times. The DNA of the CDR3 is TGCGCCAGCAGCCAAGATACGTGGACTACCTACGAGCAGTACTTC. Encoded protein: CASSQDTWTTYEQYF. The chain couples TRBV4-3 to TRBJ2-7, with D perhaps TRBD2 (6 bases). The CDR3 length is 15 residues. Trimming cost V 0 bases and J 2 bases, with 11 bases left between them. Germline V gives CDR1 LGHNA, CDR2 YSLEER.

The V call is TRBV3-1, the J call TRBJ2-7; no clear D. From germline, CDR1 is LGHDT and CDR2 YNNKEL (reference sequence). The CDR3 is 14 amino acids. V was pared by 1 base and J by 0 bases, with 7 bases between. The DNA for the CDR3 is TGTGCCAGCAGCCAAGGCTACAGCTCCTACGAGCAGTACTTC. It codes for CASSQGYSSYEQYF.

This clonotype was detected a few times. This sequence joins TRBV27 and TRBJ2-3; D perhaps matches TRBD1 (7 bases). Germline lookup yields CDR1 MNHEY and CDR2 SMNVEV (reference sequence). The CDR3 loop spans 17 amino acids. The germline V and J ends were trimmed by 3 bases and 5 bases, with 21 bases remaining between them. This chain's CDR3 is CASSLRQGGLFRDTQYF. The CDR3 DNA reads as TGTGCCAGCAGTTTGAGACAGGGAGGTTTGTTCAGAGATACGCAGTATTTT.

This clonotype was counted many times. The CDR3 nucleotides read TGTGCATACCGCGGAGGGGTAGCGGGAGACGAGCAGTACTTC. Amino acid sequence: CAYRGGVAGDEQYF. This chain joins TRBV5-4 and TRBJ2-7; TRBD2 agrees at 9 bases. Germline lookup yields CDR1 SGHNT and CDR2 YYREEE (reference sequence). The CDR3 is made up of 14 amino acids. Filled out from reference TRBV5-4 and TRBJ2-7, the complete variable domain reads ETGVTQSPTHLIKTRGQQVTLRCSSQSGHNTVSWYQQALGQGPQFIFQYYREEENGRGNFPPRFSGLQFPNYSSELNVNALELDDSALYLCAYRGGVAGDEQYFGPGTRLTVT.

This clonotype was seen a few times. The V and J genes are TRBV10-3 and TRBJ2-1, with 9 positions matching TRBD2. The CDR3 runs 17 residues. V was clipped by 0 bases and J by 3 bases; unmatched bases: 6. The V gene's germline CDR1 is ENHRY and CDR2 SYGVKD. CDR3 residues: CAISESVRGGFYNEQFF. In DNA, the CDR3 is TGTGCCATCAGTGAGTCGGTGCGGGGGGGGTTCTACAATGAGCAGTTCTTC.

In its sample, this clonotype was seen many times. The CDR3 nucleotides are TGTGCCATCAGTGAGTCGAGGAAACGGGGGGACAATGAGCAGTTCTTC. This encodes CAISESRKRGDNEQFF. V usage is TRBV10-3 and J usage is TRBJ2-1, with 7 bases matching TRBD2. V was clipped by 0 bases and J by 5 bases; unmatched bases: 7. Germline CDR1 is ENHRY and CDR2 is SYGVKD. The CDR3 covers 16 residues.

This rearrangement joins TRBV27 to TRBJ1-4, with D tentatively TRBD1 (5 bases). V lost 3 bases and J lost 7, with 15 bases in between. The CDR3 covers 15 residues. Germline CDR1 and CDR2: MNHEY and SMNVEV (reference sequence). CDR3 sequence reads: CASSFFSGVSEKLFF. CDR3 nucleotides: TGTGCCAGCAGTTTCTTCTCGGGGGTTAGTGAAAAACTGTTTTTT.

This clonotype was recorded a few times. The CDR3 nucleotides read TGTGCCAGCAGCCAAGATCCGACGGATACGCAGTATTTT. Translating it yields CASSQDPTDTQYF. The genes are TRBV4-2 and TRBJ2-3, with D uncertain. The CDR3 spans 13 residues. Germline CDR1 and CDR2: LGHNA and YNFKEQ. V dropped 0 bases and J dropped 6 bases, with 7 bases sitting between them.

The genes are TRBV5-1 and TRBJ2-3; no clear D. The CDR3 consists of 14 residues. Germline V gene sequence: CDR1 SGHRS, CDR2 YFSETQ. V was pared by 4 bases and J by 5 bases, with 14 bases between. This chain's CDR3 is CASSPTLARDTQYF. CDR3 DNA: TGCGCCAGCAGCCCTACCTTGGCACGAGATACGCAGTATTTT.